This T cell receptor (beta chain) comes out of a study of blood T cells in healthy people across ages. It was with a sample-barcoded 5' primer and a J-beta primer mix that a second PCR of roughly 7 to 12 cycles was run. TCRdb re-called the 5' RACE reads through MiXCR, storing one row per CDR3 protein. The sample holds 700,000 to 1,000,000 distinct CDR3 sequences; around two fifths are singletons and the top ten take nearly 20%. From germline, CDR1 is SGHRS and CDR2 YFSETQ. The ends were cut back, 5 bases at V and 15 bases at J, with 15 bases in the middle. The CDR3 runs to 11 residues. The TCR comes from a man between 60 and 70 years old in good health. The rearrangement links TRBV5-1 to TRBJ2-1, with TRBD1 as a possible D gene (6 bases). The specimen was blood. CDR3 sequence reads: CASRDPGDPFF. CDR3 bases: TGCGCCAGCAGGGACCCAGGGGATCCGTTCTTC.